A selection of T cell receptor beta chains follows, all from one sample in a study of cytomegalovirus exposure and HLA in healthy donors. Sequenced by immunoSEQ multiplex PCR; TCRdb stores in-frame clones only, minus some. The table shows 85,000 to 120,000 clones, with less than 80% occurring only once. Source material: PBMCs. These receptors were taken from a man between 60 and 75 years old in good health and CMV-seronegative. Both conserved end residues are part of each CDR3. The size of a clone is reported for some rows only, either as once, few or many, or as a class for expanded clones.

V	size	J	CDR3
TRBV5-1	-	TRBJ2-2	CASSFSMTSGNTGELFF
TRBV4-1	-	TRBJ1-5	CASTGTVGQPQHF
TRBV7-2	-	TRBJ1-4	CASSPRWGGEKLFF
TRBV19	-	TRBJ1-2	CASSIHWTF
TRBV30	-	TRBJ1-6	CAWRNPGQGAVNSPLHF
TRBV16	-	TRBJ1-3	CASSPPRASVKGNTIYF
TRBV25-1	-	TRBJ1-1	CASKGGADTEAFF
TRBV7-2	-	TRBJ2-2	CASSLGSGGGNTGELFF
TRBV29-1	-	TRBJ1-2	CSDFGTGGGYTF
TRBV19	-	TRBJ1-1	CASADWNTEAFF
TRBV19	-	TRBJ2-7	CASSPQDRPSYEQYF
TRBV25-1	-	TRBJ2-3	CASSVRTGPSTDTQYF
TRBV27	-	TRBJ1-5	CASTPTFAGTRDQPQHF
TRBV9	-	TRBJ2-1	CASSPSSYNEQFF
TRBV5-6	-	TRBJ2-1	CASSSVASGGITYNEQFF
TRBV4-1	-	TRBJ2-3	CASSQADSDDTQYF
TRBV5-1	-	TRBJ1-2	CASKETGVDNYGYTF
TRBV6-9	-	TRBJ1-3	CASQSAVREGNTIYF
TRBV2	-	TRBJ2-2	CASSGTLLNTGELFF
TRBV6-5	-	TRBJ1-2	CASRQGADYGYTF
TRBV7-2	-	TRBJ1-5	CASSLETVGNQPQHF
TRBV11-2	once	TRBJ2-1	CASSLAAGGPSEQFF
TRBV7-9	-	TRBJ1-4	CASSLGDRDHEKLFF
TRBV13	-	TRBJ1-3	CASSLGAAGNTIYF
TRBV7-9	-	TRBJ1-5	CAAGGSNQPQHF
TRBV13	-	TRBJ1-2	CASSLTANYGYTF
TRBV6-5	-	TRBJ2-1	CASSYSISGGADEQFF
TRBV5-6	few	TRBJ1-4	CASSHGRNNEKLFF
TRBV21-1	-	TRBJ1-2	CASSYYSYGYTF
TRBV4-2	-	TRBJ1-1	CASSQDRQGGTEAFF
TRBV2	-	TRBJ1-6	CASRGQYNSPLHF
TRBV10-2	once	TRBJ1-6	CASSRGQARSPLHF
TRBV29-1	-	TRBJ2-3	CSVERWQGMNTQYF
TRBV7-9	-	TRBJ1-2	CASSLGRDGYTF
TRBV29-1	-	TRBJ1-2	CSVGGGRGYTF
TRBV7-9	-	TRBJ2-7	CASSLGTGTFYEQYF
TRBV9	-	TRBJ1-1	CASSSQGGGVNTEAFF
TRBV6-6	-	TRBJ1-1	CASSYPSSGGHTEAFF
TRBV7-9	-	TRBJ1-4	CASSGTGGATVEKLFF
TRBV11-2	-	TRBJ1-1	CASSSRGLGTEAFF
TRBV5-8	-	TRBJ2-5	CASSLYGETQYF
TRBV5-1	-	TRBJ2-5	CASSLRLAGGQETQYF
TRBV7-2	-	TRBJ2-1	CASSLVQYNEQFF
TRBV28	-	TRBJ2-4	CASSTTGVENIQYF
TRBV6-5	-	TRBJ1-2	CASSQGWGYTF
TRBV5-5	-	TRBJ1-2	CASSFGGIGFYGYTF
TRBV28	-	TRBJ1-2	CASSAGTEAYGYTF
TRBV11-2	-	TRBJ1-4	CASSLEGGMANEKLFF
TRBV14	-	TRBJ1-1	CASSRQAMNTEAFF
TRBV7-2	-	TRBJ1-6	CASSLKGAFNSPLHF
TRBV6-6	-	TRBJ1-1	CASSSRALNTEAFF